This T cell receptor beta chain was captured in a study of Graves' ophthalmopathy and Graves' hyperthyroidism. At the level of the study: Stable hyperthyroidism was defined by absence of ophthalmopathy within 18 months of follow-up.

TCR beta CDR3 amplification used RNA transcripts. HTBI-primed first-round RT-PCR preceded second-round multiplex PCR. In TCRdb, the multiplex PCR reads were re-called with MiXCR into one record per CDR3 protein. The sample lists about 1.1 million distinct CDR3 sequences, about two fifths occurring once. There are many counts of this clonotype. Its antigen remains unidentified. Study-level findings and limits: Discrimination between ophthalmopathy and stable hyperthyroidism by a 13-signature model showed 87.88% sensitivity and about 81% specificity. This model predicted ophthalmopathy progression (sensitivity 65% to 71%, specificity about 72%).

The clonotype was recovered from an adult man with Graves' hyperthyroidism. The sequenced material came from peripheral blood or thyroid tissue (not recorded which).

CDR3 residues: CASSLGPANYEQYF. In DNA form, the CDR3 reads TGTGCCAGCAGCTTAGGCCCAGCAAACTACGAGCAGTACTTC. The chain combines TRBV7-6 with TRBJ2-7; the D is unclear. This CDR3 has 14 amino acids. With 1 base removed from V and 3 bases from J, the gap between germline ends came to 10 bases. Germline CDR1 is SGHVS and CDR2 is FNYEAQ.